What follows are 15 T cell receptor beta chains derived from one specimen sequenced in a study of T cell changes during pregnancy in multiple sclerosis. The protocol was immunoSEQ multiplex PCR, while the TCRdb copy is restricted to in-frame clones and leaves out a portion. Here the sample spans roughly 80,000 clones, under 95% being singletons. The material sequenced was peripheral blood, taken after pregnancy. The receptors were sampled from a female donor in good health, enrolled as a control in a pregnancy study.

This clone was detected only a few times. The chain couples TRBV7-8 to TRBJ1-1, with D tentatively TRBD1 (5 bases). Germline lookup yields CDR1 SGHVS and CDR2 FQNEAQ. The length of the CDR3 is 15 residues. V dropped 5 bases and J dropped 1 base, with 14 bases sitting between them. The CDR3 sequence is CASSPAPTENTEAFF. The CDR3 DNA is TGTGCCAGCAGCCCGGCCCCGACAGAGAACACTGAAGCTTTCTTT.

This chain uses TRBV5-1 with TRBJ2-2; the D is unclear. Germline CDR1 SGHRS, CDR2 YFSETQ. V lost 1 base and J lost 0, with 4 bases in between. The CDR3 totals 14 residues. The CDR3 DNA reads TGCGCCAGCAGCTTGTCAGCGAACACCGGGGAGCTGTTTTTT. Its translation is CASSLSANTGELFF.

This rearrangement joins TRBV5-1 to TRBJ2-7; 13 nucleotides line up with TRBD2. This CDR3 has 16 amino acids. In germline, CDR1 is SGHRS, CDR2 YFSETQ. V lost 4 bases to trimming and J lost 0 bases; unmatched junction nucleotides: 4. The CDR3 DNA follows: TGCGCCAGCAGCCGGGGACTAGCGGGGAGCTCCTACGAGCAGTACTTC. This codes for CASSRGLAGSSYEQYF.

Only one count was recorded for this clone. In nucleotides, the CDR3 is TGTGCCAGCAGTCTACATGAAAGCGGGAGGGCCCAGTACTTC. Protein: CASSLHESGRAQYF. This chain links TRBV28 with TRBJ2-7; TRBD2 matches 10 bases. The CDR3 totals 14 residues. V was clipped by 5 bases and J by 10 bases; unmatched bases: 11. The germline gives CDR1 MDHEN, CDR2 SYDVKM.

The rearrangement links TRBV12-5 to TRBJ2-5; 11 nucleotides align to TRBD1. From germline, CDR1 is LGHNT and CDR2 FRNRAP. V shed 6 bases, J shed 5 bases, and the junction held 11 bases outside the gene matches. This CDR3 has 16 amino acids. This CDR3 is CASGASGTGGLETQYF. The CDR3 DNA sequence: TGTGCTAGTGGAGCCTCCGGGACAGGGGGACTGGAGACCCAGTACTTC.

The chain recombines TRBV4-1 with TRBJ2-7; 10 bases match TRBD2. With V trimmed by 1 base and J by 0 bases, 6 bases remained unmatched. This CDR3 is built from 17 residues. CDR1 MGHRA and CDR2 YSYEKL come from the germline V gene. CDR3 bases: TGCGCCAGCAGCCAAGCCCCTAGCGGGGGAAGCTCCTACGAGCAGTACTTC. Encoded protein: CASSQAPSGGSSYEQYF.

This chain links TRBV18 with TRBJ1-1, with D possibly TRBD1 on 5 matching bases. This CDR3 is 17 amino acids long. Trimming took off 4 bases at V and 1 base at J, with 19 bases between the two ends. Per the germline V gene, CDR1 is KGHSH and CDR2 is LQKENI. The CDR3 nucleotides read TGTGCCAGCTCACGGACTGGGGGGGGAACAGCGAACACTGAAGCTTTCTTT. Protein product: CASSRTGGGTANTEAFF.

The chain uses TRBV28 and TRBJ1-5; D is perhaps TRBD1 (6 bases). Germline CDR1 and CDR2: MDHEN and SYDVKM. V lost 2 bases, J lost 9 bases, and 17 bases lay in between. CDR3 length equals 15 residues. CDR3 residues: CASSLEDRLLWPQHF. The CDR3 region has the DNA TGTGCCAGCAGTTTAGAGGACAGACTCCTCTGGCCCCAGCATTTT.

The chain employs TRBV18 and TRBJ2-3; unclear D gene. Germline V gene lookup returns CDR1 KGHSH and CDR2 LQKENI. V was pared by 2 bases and J by 1 base, with 7 bases between. This CDR3 has 14 residues. The chain's CDR3 is CASSPIEGTDTQYF. The CDR3 DNA sequence: TGTGCCAGCTCACCAATTGAGGGCACAGATACGCAGTATTTT.

The genes are TRBV5-3 and TRBJ2-2, with TRBD1 matching over 7 bases. TRBV5-3 is sorted into the ORF group, with uncertain function. The CDR3 has 15 residues. Unmatched junction bases numbered 6, after V lost 3 bases and J lost 4 bases. The CDR3 DNA reads TGTGCCAGAAGCTACGGACAGGTTAGCACCGGGGAGCTGTTTTTT. It translates to CARSYGQVSTGELFF.

This clone was seen only once. This sequence joins TRBV11-2 and TRBJ2-2, with TRBD2 matching 10 bases. From germline, CDR1 is SGHAT and CDR2 FQNNGV. This CDR3 region has 17 residues. V was clipped by 0 bases and J by 2 bases; unmatched bases: 3. This CDR3 is CASSLDSGGQNTGELFF. In nucleotides, the CDR3 is TGTGCCAGCAGCTTAGATAGCGGGGGGCAAAACACCGGGGAGCTGTTTTTT.

As to this clone: Different DNA sequences within this sample yield the same CDR3. The gene calls are TRBV7-6 and TRBJ2-7; 10 bases agree with TRBD2. V was pared by 3 bases and J by 2 bases, with 7 bases of the junction left unmatched. The germline CDR1 and CDR2 sequences are SGHVS and FNYEAQ. The CDR3 runs to 16 residues. The CDR3 here is CASSLGLAGETYEQYF. The CDR3 nucleotides read TGTGCCAGCAGCTTGGGGCTAGCGGGGGAGACCTACGAGCAGTACTTC.

V is TRBV13 and J is TRBJ2-1, with D uncertain. The CDR3 runs 16 residues. The V and J ends lost 5 bases and 0 bases respectively, with 14 bases between them. CDR1 is PRHDT, CDR2 FYEKMQ, per germline (reference sequence). The CDR3 protein is CASSAPDKSSYNEQFF. The DNA of the CDR3 is TGTGCCAGCAGCGCACCCGACAAGAGCTCCTACAATGAGCAGTTCTTC.

CDR3 sequence: CASGWGQATDTQYF. The CDR3, as DNA: TGTGCTAGTGGTTGGGGGCAGGCAACAGATACGCAGTATTTT. This sequence joins TRBV12-5 and TRBJ2-3; possibly TRBD1 for D (6 bases). The CDR3 runs 14 residues. Germline lookup yields CDR1 LGHNT and CDR2 FRNRAP. Between the trimmed V and J ends, which lost 4 bases and 3 bases, there was a span of 11 bases.

This sequence joins TRBV25-1 and TRBJ2-7; 10 nucleotides line up with TRBD1. The junction had 9 bases not matched to a gene; V was cut back by 4 bases and J by 6 bases. The germline V gene encodes CDR1 MGHDK and CDR2 SYGVNS. This CDR3 region has 15 residues. Here the CDR3 reads CASSAGTGAPLEQYF. CDR3 sequence (DNA): TGTGCCAGCAGTGCTGGGACAGGGGCCCCTCTCGAGCAGTACTTC.